These T cell receptor beta chains were read from a single sample in a study of spatial heterogeneity in lung cancer. Via MiXCR, TCRdb re-called the 5' RACE reads, giving one row per CDR3 protein. Of about 20,000 distinct CDR3 sequences in the sample, about 5.6% were seen once. Source: PBMCs, taken at surgery. The receptors come from a male donor with early-stage non-small cell lung cancer. The CDR3 runs from the conserved cysteine through the conserved F or W. Fields, in order: V gene, D gene, clone size, J gene, CDR3 length, CDR3 protein, CDR3 DNA. A D gene is named only where the DNA matches it firmly. Size is omitted from some rows. Given values are once, few, many or a class for expanded clones.

TRBV12-3/TRBV12-4,TRBD2,medium-sized,TRBJ2-3,14,CASRLTSGTDTQYF,TGTGCCAGCAGGCTGACTAGCGGCACAGATACGCAGTATTTT
TRBV5-1,-,many,TRBJ1-4,17,CASSPGTLTDRGEKLFF,TGCGCCAGCAGCCCCGGGACATTAACCGACCGTGGTGAAAAACTGTTTTTT
TRBV28,-,many,TRBJ1-5,15,CASSPTDRYPQPQHF,TGTGCCAGCAGTCCCACCGACAGGTACCCCCAGCCCCAGCATTTT
TRBV20-1,-,many,TRBJ1-1,13,CSAIRGGPTEAFF,TGCAGTGCTATTCGAGGGGGTCCCACTGAAGCTTTCTTT
TRBV28,-,-,TRBJ2-7,13,CASRATVLYEQYF,TGTGCCAGCAGGGCTACGGTCCTCTACGAGCAGTACTTC
TRBV29-1,-,many,TRBJ1-5,14,CSVEVGGRDQPQHF,TGCAGCGTTGAAGTGGGTGGAAGGGATCAGCCCCAGCATTTT
TRBV6-5,TRBD2,many,TRBJ2-5,15,CASSYVGGGQETQYF,TGTGCCAGCAGTTACGTCGGCGGGGGGCAAGAGACCCAGTACTTC
TRBV5-4,-,-,TRBJ2-2,12,CASSPFTGELFF,TGTGCCAGCAGCCCCTTCACCGGGGAGCTGTTTTTT
TRBV5-1,TRBD1,many,TRBJ1-2,14,CASSWGTGDYGYTF,TGCGCCAGCAGCTGGGGGACAGGGGACTATGGCTACACCTTC
TRBV9,TRBD2,many,TRBJ2-7,14,CAKILAGRSWEQYF,TGTGCCAAGATATTAGCGGGGAGATCGTGGGAGCAGTACTTC
TRBV5-1,TRBD2,-,TRBJ2-3,17,CASSRGLAGEGIDTQYF,TGCGCCAGCAGCAGGGGACTAGCGGGAGAAGGGATAGATACGCAGTATTTT
TRBV27,TRBD2,many,TRBJ2-5,18,CASSLSGLALPLGETQYF,TGTGCCAGCAGTTTATCTGGACTAGCTCTTCCCCTCGGGGAGACCCAGTACTTC
TRBV28,TRBD1,many,TRBJ2-1,13,CACIGTVSREQFF,TGTGCCTGCATCGGGACAGTTAGTAGAGAGCAGTTCTTC
TRBV7-6,-,many,TRBJ2-5,14,CASSLSAGEETQYF,TGTGCCAGCAGCTTATCGGCAGGGGAAGAGACCCAGTACTTC
TRBV19,TRBD1,many,TRBJ2-6,17,CASTQLPQGAGANVLTF,TGTGCCAGTACCCAACTACCCCAGGGGGCTGGGGCCAACGTCCTGACTTTC
TRBV4-3,-,many,TRBJ1-3,15,CASSQASARPNTIYF,TGCGCCAGCAGCCAAGCCTCAGCTCGGCCAAACACCATATATTTT
TRBV5-1,-,-,TRBJ2-7,14,CASSLAGFSYEQYF,TGCGCCAGCAGCTTGGCCGGGTTCTCCTACGAGCAGTACTTC
TRBV27,-,many,TRBJ1-4,14,CASSLERGGGKLFF,TGTGCCAGCAGTTTGGAGAGGGGGGGTGGAAAACTGTTTTTT
TRBV12-3/TRBV12-4,TRBD2,many,TRBJ2-1,15,CASSERLAGGNEQFF,TGTGCCAGCAGTGAAAGACTAGCGGGAGGCAATGAGCAGTTCTTC
TRBV5-1,TRBD2,many,TRBJ2-3,14,CASSWGLDGDTQYF,TGCGCCAGCAGCTGGGGACTAGACGGGGATACGCAGTATTTT
TRBV12-3/TRBV12-4,-,-,TRBJ2-1,11,CASSQWGSQFF,TGTGCCAGCAGTCAGTGGGGAAGCCAGTTCTTC
TRBV9,-,medium-sized,TRBJ2-1,14,CASSVGGGINEQFF,TGTGCCAGCAGCGTAGGTGGAGGGATCAATGAGCAGTTCTTC
TRBV7-2,-,many,TRBJ2-7,13,CASSGGRDYEQYF,TGTGCCAGCAGCGGGGGTAGGGACTACGAGCAGTACTTC
TRBV3-1,TRBD2,many,TRBJ2-5,15,CASSPGTISFGTQYF,TGTGCCAGCAGTCCCGGGACTATAAGCTTTGGGACCCAGTACTTC
TRBV4-3,TRBD2,-,TRBJ2-7,16,CASSQDRAGGSYEQYF,TGCGCCAGCAGCCAAGACCGCGCGGGGGGCTCCTACGAGCAGTACTTC
TRBV28,TRBD1,-,TRBJ2-7,14,CASRGDRSIYEQYF,TGTGCCAGCAGGGGGGACAGATCCATCTACGAGCAGTACTTC
TRBV5-1,TRBD2,many,TRBJ2-3,16,CASSFGTSGVVDTQYF,TGCGCCAGCAGCTTCGGGACTAGCGGGGTGGTAGATACGCAGTATTTT
TRBV20-1,-,many,TRBJ1-1,14,CSPTRGGPNTEAFF,TGCAGTCCCACGCGGGGGGGGCCGAACACTGAAGCTTTCTTT
TRBV7-6,-,many,TRBJ2-7,15,CASSPPGQSLLEQYF,TGTGCCAGCAGCCCCCCTGGACAGTCCCTTTTGGAGCAGTACTTC
TRBV7-2,-,once,TRBJ2-2,16,CASSLRPRANTGELFF,TGTGCCAGCAGCCTTCGACCGCGAGCGAACACCGGGGAGCTGTTTTTT
TRBV6-6,-,few,TRBJ1-5,12,CASSYSGQPQHF,TGTGCCAGCAGTTACTCTGGGCAGCCCCAGCATTTT
TRBV6-5,-,few,TRBJ2-1,15,CASSYSTGGYNEQFF,TGTGCCAGCAGTTACTCAACCGGGGGCTACAATGAGCAGTTCTTC
TRBV7-9,TRBD2,many,TRBJ2-7,14,CASSPTSAHYEQYF,TGTGCCAGCAGCCCGACTAGCGCCCACTACGAGCAGTACTTC
TRBV12-3/TRBV12-4,-,-,TRBJ1-5,14,CASRDTGTHGPQHF,TGTGCCAGCAGGGATACGGGGACCCATGGGCCCCAGCATTTT
TRBV20-1,-,many,TRBJ2-1,10,CSASWGEQFF,TGCAGTGCTTCGTGGGGTGAGCAGTTCTTC
TRBV30,-,-,TRBJ1-1,16,CAWSPVLGGRTPEAFF,TGTGCCTGGAGTCCCGTTTTGGGGGGCCGTACCCCCGAAGCTTTCTTT
TRBV2,TRBD1,many,TRBJ2-7,14,CASTPLGQYYEQYF,TGTGCCAGCACCCCGCTGGGACAGTACTACGAGCAGTACTTC
TRBV6-2/TRBV6-3,TRBD1,many,TRBJ2-1,16,CASTPLDRVIYNEQFF,TGTGCCAGCACCCCCCTGGACAGGGTGATCTACAATGAGCAGTTCTTC
TRBV5-1,-,many,TRBJ2-6,16,CASTLQPGGGANVLTF,TGCGCCAGCACTCTACAGCCAGGAGGTGGGGCCAACGTCCTGACTTTC
TRBV10-3,TRBD1,many,TRBJ2-2,16,CAISGQGLSNTGELFF,TGTGCCATCAGTGGACAGGGCCTTTCGAACACCGGGGAGCTGTTTTTT
TRBV10-3,-,many,TRBJ2-3,14,CAIRGERFTDTQYF,TGTGCCATCAGAGGAGAGCGGTTCACAGATACGCAGTATTTT
TRBV7-3,-,few,TRBJ2-6,16,CASSPAGASGANVLTF,TGTGCCAGCAGCCCTGCAGGGGCAAGTGGGGCCAACGTCCTGACTTTC
TRBV4-3,TRBD2,few,TRBJ2-3,15,CASSQTSGFTDTQYF,TGCGCCAGCAGCCAGACTAGCGGGTTCACAGATACGCAGTATTTT
TRBV10-3,-,many,TRBJ2-3,11,CAISAGDTQYF,TGTGCCATCAGTGCTGGAGATACGCAGTATTTT